The next 7 T cell receptor beta chains were all read from a single sample in a study of T cell responses to AZD1222 COVID-19 vaccine. Produced via immunoSEQ multiplex PCR; TCRdb's table is partial and in-frame only. The table has 110,000 to 150,000 clones, roughly 92% seen once. The sample was peripheral blood, taken on day 0 of AZD1222 vaccination. The receptors here all came from an adult in good health.

The V call is TRBV4-1, the J call TRBJ2-7; D might be TRBD2 (5 bases). This CDR3 contains 18 residues. Germline CDR1 MGHRA, CDR2 YSYEKL. Trimming pared 4 bases from V and 1 base from J, leaving 23 bases between. CDR3: CASSRVFPWTAESYEQYF. In DNA, the CDR3 is TGCGCCAGCAGCCGAGTCTTTCCCTGGACTGCCGAGTCCTACGAGCAGTACTTC.

This chain connects TRBV5-1 to TRBJ2-7, with TRBD1 identical over 10 bases. This CDR3 is built from 14 residues. Germline V gene data show CDR1 as SGHRS and CDR2 as YFSETQ. The V gene end was trimmed by 1 base and the J gene end by 3 bases; junction bases not matched to a gene: 1. The CDR3 coding sequence is TGCGCCAGCAGCTTGCGGACAGGGGGCTACGAGCAGTACTTC. Amino acid sequence: CASSLRTGGYEQYF.

The V and J genes are TRBV4-1 and TRBJ2-7; 10 nucleotides line up with TRBD1. The CDR3 runs to 15 residues. The V gene's germline CDR1 is MGHRA and CDR2 YSYEKL. Trimming removed 2 bases from V and 5 bases from J; junction bases left unmatched: 6. The CDR3 loop is CASSQPRDRGNEQYF. CDR3 DNA: TGCGCCAGCAGCCAACCCCGGGACAGGGGCAACGAGCAGTACTTC.

The V gene is TRBV10-1, the J gene TRBJ1-1; D call uncertain. Germline CDR1 reads WNHNN; CDR2 reads SYGVQD (reference sequence). The V end lost 2 bases, the J end lost 2 bases, and 6 bases lay between the germline ends. This CDR3 contains 13 residues. The CDR3 DNA sequence: TGCGCCAGCAGTGAGGGCCCTAACACTGAAGCTTTCTTT. It encodes CASSEGPNTEAFF.

The rearrangement links TRBV5-1 to TRBJ2-7; 11 bases map to TRBD2. V shed 5 bases, J shed 5 bases, and the junction held 12 bases outside the gene matches. The CDR3 is 16 residues long. The V gene's germline CDR1 is SGHRS and CDR2 YFSETQ. CDR3 coding DNA: TGCGCCAGCAGGGCAGGCCTAGCGGGAGGTTACCACGAGCAGTACTTC. Encoded protein: CASRAGLAGGYHEQYF.

V usage is TRBV30 and J usage is TRBJ2-6; D gene uncertain. V lost 7 bases to trimming and J lost 0 bases, with 7 bases between them. Germline assignment: CDR1 GTSNPN and CDR2 SVGIG (reference sequence). CDR3 length equals 13 residues. CDR3 in amino acids: CASAGSGANVLTF. For the CDR3, the DNA is TGTGCCTCAGCAGGCTCTGGGGCCAACGTCCTGACTTTC.

The chain is built from TRBV19 and TRBJ2-3; 8 bases are a match to TRBD2. The CDR3 totals 15 residues. The germline gives CDR1 LNHDA, CDR2 SQIVND (reference sequence). V was pared by 6 bases and J by 4 bases, with 9 bases of the junction left unmatched. The CDR3 here is CASRPAGATADTQYF. In nucleotides, the CDR3 is TGTGCCAGTAGGCCAGCGGGAGCAACGGCAGATACGCAGTATTTT.